Listed below are T cell receptor beta chains from one sample, sequenced in a study of immune evolution from preneoplasia to lung adenocarcinoma. Sequencing used immunoSEQ multiplex PCR; TCRdb keeps in-frame clones, though not all of them. The sample carries 20,000 to 25,000 clones, 60% to 80% recorded once. The sequencing sample was made of FFPE invasive lung adenocarcinoma tissue. These receptors were collected from a person aged 55 to 70 with lung adenocarcinoma. The CDR3 runs from the conserved cysteine through the conserved F or W. A D gene is named only where the DNA matches it firmly. For some rows the clone size is stated as once, few or many, or as a class when expanded; others skip it.

>TRBJ2-7|TRBV30|-|-|14
TGTGCCTGGAGTGTAGGGCAGGGGACCTACGAGCAGTACTTC
CAWSVGQGTYEQYF
>TRBJ1-1|TRBV2|-|-|11
TGTGCCAGCCTCGCTTATGGTGAAGCTTTCTTT
CASLAYGEAFF
>TRBJ2-5|TRBV19|TRBD2|-|15
TGTGCCAGTAGTATAATAGCGGGGCTACAAGAGACCCAGTACTTC
CASSIIAGLQETQYF
>TRBJ2-1|TRBV7-2|-|-|15
TGTGCCAGCAGCCGCGGAGGGCTAGCTGTTGATGAGCAGTTCTTC
CASSRGGLAVDEQFF
>TRBJ1-5|TRBV1|-|-|17
TGCACCAGCAGCCCCCCCCGCGCGGTTACGAGCAATCAGCCCCAGCATTTT
CTSSPPRAVTSNQPQHF
>TRBJ2-3|TRBV30|-|once|14
TGTGCCTCCGCGGACGGAGCTAGCACAGATACGCAGTATTTT
CASADGASTDTQYF
>TRBJ2-7|TRBV6-5|TRBD2|-|15
TGTGCCAGCAGTTACGGGACTAGCGGCCTCTACGAGCAGTACTTC
CASSYGTSGLYEQYF
>TRBJ1-1|TRBV28|-|-|15
TGTGCCAGCAGTCCACGGAAGGGGAGGAACACTGAAGCTTTCTTT
CASSPRKGRNTEAFF
>TRBJ2-2|TRBV4-2|-|-|13
TGTGCCAGCAGCCAAGACGGGCCCGGGGAGCTGTTTTTT
CASSQDGPGELFF
>TRBJ1-1|TRBV6-7|-|-|16
TGTGCCAGCAGTTATTCCGGCCCGGTCAAGAACACTGAAGCTTTCTTT
CASSYSGPVKNTEAFF
>TRBJ2-7|TRBV4-2|-|-|15
TGTGCCAGCAGCCATATACAGGGCAGAGCCTACGAGCAGTACTTC
CASSHIQGRAYEQYF
>TRBJ2-1|TRBV7-9|TRBD2|-|16
TGTGCCAGCAGCTTAACCGGGACTAGCGGATACAATGAGCAGTTCTTC
CASSLTGTSGYNEQFF
>TRBJ1-2|TRBV30|-|-|12
TGTGCCTGGAGTAAAGCTAACTATGGCTACACCTTC
CAWSKANYGYTF
>TRBJ1-1|TRBV28|TRBD1|once|15
TGTGCCAGCAGTTTACAGACAGGGGCCGTTTCTGAAGCTTTCTTT
CASSLQTGAVSEAFF
>TRBJ2-3|TRBV5-4|TRBD1|-|14
TGTGCCAGCAGCCCGGACAGGGTTACAGATACGCAGTATTTT
CASSPDRVTDTQYF
>TRBJ1-4|TRBV7-9|-|-|14
TGTGCCACCACCAGCAGGGTGATGAGTGAAAAACTGTTTTTT
CATTSRVMSEKLFF
>TRBJ1-2|TRBV15|-|few|15
TGTGCCACCAGCAGAGATGTGAGGGCAGGGCATGGCTACACCTTC
CATSRDVRAGHGYTF
>TRBJ1-2|TRBV28|-|-|13
TGTGCCAGCAGGTTAGGGTTACCATGGGGCTACACCTTC
CASRLGLPWGYTF
>TRBJ1-2|TRBV19|TRBD1|-|16
TGTGCCAGTAGTACTGGGACAGGGAGTCGTAACTATGGCTACACCTTC
CASSTGTGSRNYGYTF
>TRBJ2-7|TRBV10-3|-|-|11
TGTGCCATTGCAGTAACCTACGAGCAGTACTTC
CAIAVTYEQYF
>TRBJ2-3|TRBV7-9|TRBD1|-|17
TGTGCCAGCAGTCCTGGGGGAGGACAGGGGCGCACAGATACGCAGTATTTT
CASSPGGGQGRTDTQYF
>TRBJ2-3|TRBV7-2|-|-|14
TGTGCCAGCAGCTACGACAGGCGCACAGATACGCAGTATTTT
CASSYDRRTDTQYF
>TRBJ1-1|TRBV23-1|-|-|12
TGCGCCAGCAGTCAACCCCCTTCTGAAGCTTTCTTT
CASSQPPSEAFF
>TRBJ1-2|TRBV6-5|TRBD1|few|16
TGTGCCAGCAGTTACTCGCCCCGGGACAGCAGGGGAGGCTACACCTTC
CASSYSPRDSRGGYTF
>TRBJ2-5|TRBV5-1|-|-|12
TGCGCCAGCAGCAGGCAACAAGAGACCCAGTACTTC
CASSRQQETQYF
>TRBJ2-7|TRBV5-4|TRBD2|-|17
TGTGCCAGCAGATCTCAAATCGTTAGCGGGAGGCCCTACGAGCAGTACTTC
CASRSQIVSGRPYEQYF
>TRBJ2-1|TRBV29-1|TRBD2|few|14
TGCAGCGCCGACGGGGTAGCGGGAACCAATGAGCAGTTCTTC
CSADGVAGTNEQFF
>TRBJ2-1|TRBV5-1|TRBD2|-|15
TGCGCCAGCAGCCCCCGGACTAGCCACTACAATGAGCAGTTCTTC
CASSPRTSHYNEQFF
>TRBJ1-5|TRBV7-9|-|-|13
TGTGCCAGCAGCTTAGGTGCGGATCAGCCCCAGCATTTT
CASSLGADQPQHF
>TRBJ2-7|TRBV7-2|TRBD1|-|15
TGTGCCAGCAGCCCGAACTCGGGACAGGGCTACGAGCAGTACTTC
CASSPNSGQGYEQYF
>TRBJ2-3|TRBV20-1|-|-|11
TGCAGTGCTGCCAGCTTAGATACGCAGTATTTT
CSAASLDTQYF
>TRBJ2-7|TRBV6-6|TRBD2|-|15
TGTGCCAGCAGTTACGGGACTAGCGGCCTCTACGAGCAGTACTTC
CASSYGTSGLYEQYF
>TRBJ2-3|TRBV4-1|-|-|15
TGCGCCAGCAGCCAAACCGCTCGGGGAGCAGATACGCAGTATTTT
CASSQTARGADTQYF
>TRBJ2-5|TRBV29-1|-|few|13
TGCAGCGTTGGGGGTGGGTACCAAGAGACCCAGTACTTC
CSVGGGYQETQYF
>TRBJ2-3|TRBV7-3|-|-|15
TGTGCCAGCAGCTTAGAGGGACTCTACACAGATACGCAGTATTTT
CASSLEGLYTDTQYF
>TRBJ2-2|TRBV6-4|TRBD2|-|15
TGTGCCAGCAGTGCCGGGACTAGCGACACCGGGGAGCTGTTTTTT
CASSAGTSDTGELFF
>TRBJ1-5|TRBV28|-|-|16
TGTGCCAGCAGTTTCGATCGCGGACAAATAAACCAGCCCCAGCATTTT
CASSFDRGQINQPQHF
>TRBJ2-7|TRBV10-3|-|-|14
TGTGCCATCAGTTCCGGACACGGGGTCGACGAGCAGTACTTC
CAISSGHGVDEQYF
>TRBJ2-5|TRBV25-1|-|-|13
TGTGCCAGCAGTGCTAGTCCCAAAGAGACCCAGTACTTC
CASSASPKETQYF
>TRBJ2-7|TRBV7-2|TRBD2|-|18
TGTGCCAGCAGCCGAAGGGGGTCAGCGGGAGGGAGCTCCTACGAGCAGTACTTC
CASSRRGSAGGSSYEQYF
>TRBJ2-1|TRBV18|TRBD1|-|15
TGTGCCAGCTCACCGCCTGGGACAGGGATGCATGAGCAGTTCTTC
CASSPPGTGMHEQFF
>TRBJ2-2|TRBV5-1|-|-|15
TGCGCCAGCAGCTTGGTACCCGGATTGACCGGGGAGCTGTTTTTT
CASSLVPGLTGELFF
>TRBJ2-4|TRBV5-8|-|-|14
TGTGCCAGCGGAGAATCGGGACGGAAAAACATTCAGTACTTC
CASGESGRKNIQYF
>TRBJ1-2|TRBV28|TRBD1|-|14
TGTGCCAGCAGTTTACAGGGGGCTAACTATGGCTACACCTTC
CASSLQGANYGYTF